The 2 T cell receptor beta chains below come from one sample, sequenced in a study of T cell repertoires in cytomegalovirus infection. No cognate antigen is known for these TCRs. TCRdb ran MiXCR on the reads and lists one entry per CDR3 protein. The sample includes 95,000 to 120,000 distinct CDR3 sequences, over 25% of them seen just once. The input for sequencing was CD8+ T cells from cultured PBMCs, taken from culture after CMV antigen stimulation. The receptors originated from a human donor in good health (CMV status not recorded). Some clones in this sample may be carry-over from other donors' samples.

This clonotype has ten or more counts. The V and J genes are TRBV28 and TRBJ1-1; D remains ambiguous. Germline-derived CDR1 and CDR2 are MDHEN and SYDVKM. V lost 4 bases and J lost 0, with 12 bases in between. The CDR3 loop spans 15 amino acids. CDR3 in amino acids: CASSSPLRLNTEAFF. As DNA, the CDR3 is TGTGCCAGCAGTTCTCCTCTCCGACTGAACACTGAAGCTTTCTTT.

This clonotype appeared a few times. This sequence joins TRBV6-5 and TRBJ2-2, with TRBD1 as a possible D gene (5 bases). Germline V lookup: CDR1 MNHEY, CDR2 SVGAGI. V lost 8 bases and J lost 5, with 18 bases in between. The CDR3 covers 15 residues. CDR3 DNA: TGTGCCAGCCTTGGGGCCGGAGACTTGACCGGGGAGCTGTTTTTT. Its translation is CASLGAGDLTGELFF.